This TCR beta chain is drawn from a study of control samples from healthy donors and cancer patients. Profiled with immunoSEQ multiplex PCR; TCRdb holds only in-frame clones, not every one. The sample shows 95,000 to 100,000 clones, approximately 78% of them seen only once. This CDR3 has 16 amino acids. The V and J ends lost 4 bases and 3 bases respectively, with 20 bases between them. Germline loops: CDR1 SGHRS, CDR2 YFSETQ. The sequence was collected from a man aged 55 to 70 in good health. This chain links TRBV5-1 with TRBJ2-7; D is possibly TRBD1 (6 bases). Specimen: blood. The CDR3 coding sequence is TGCGCCAGCAGCAAGTCCCCCGGGACAACAAACTACGAGCAGTACTTC. Its translation is CASSKSPGTTNYEQYF.